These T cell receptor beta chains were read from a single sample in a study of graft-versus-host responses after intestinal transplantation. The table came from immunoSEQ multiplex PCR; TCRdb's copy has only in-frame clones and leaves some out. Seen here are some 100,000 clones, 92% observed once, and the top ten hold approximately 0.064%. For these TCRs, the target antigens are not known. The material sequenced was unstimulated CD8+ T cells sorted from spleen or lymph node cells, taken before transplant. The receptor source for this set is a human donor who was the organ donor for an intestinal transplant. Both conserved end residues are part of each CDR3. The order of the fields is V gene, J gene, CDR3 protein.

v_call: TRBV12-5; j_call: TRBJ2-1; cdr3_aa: CASALQGSYNEQFF
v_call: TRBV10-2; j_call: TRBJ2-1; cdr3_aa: CASSFPNNEQFF
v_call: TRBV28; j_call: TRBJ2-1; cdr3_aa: CASSHDDGGSYNEQFF
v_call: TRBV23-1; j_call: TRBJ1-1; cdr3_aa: CASSQGRNTEAFF
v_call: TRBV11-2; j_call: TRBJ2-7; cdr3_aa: CASSSAGTSGGAVLYEQYF
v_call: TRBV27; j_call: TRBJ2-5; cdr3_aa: CARAYQETQYF
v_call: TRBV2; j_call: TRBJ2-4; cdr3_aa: CASSELAGGFGIQYF
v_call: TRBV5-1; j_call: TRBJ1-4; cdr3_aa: CASSLARGTNEKLFF
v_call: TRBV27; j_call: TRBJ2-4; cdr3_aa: CASSPSGVAKNIQYF
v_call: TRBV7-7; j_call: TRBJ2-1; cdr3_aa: CASSLGGRAYNEQFF
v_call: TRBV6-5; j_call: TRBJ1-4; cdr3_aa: CASSYSSGGEKLFF
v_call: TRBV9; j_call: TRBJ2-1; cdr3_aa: CASSLRNEQFF
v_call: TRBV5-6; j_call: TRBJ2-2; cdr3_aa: CASSLGTGPGELFF
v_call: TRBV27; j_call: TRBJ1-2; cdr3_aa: CASSLLPGNGYTF
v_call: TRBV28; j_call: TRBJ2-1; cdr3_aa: CASSFLGLAVYNEQFF
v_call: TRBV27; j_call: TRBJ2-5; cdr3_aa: CASSFTAGGQETQYF
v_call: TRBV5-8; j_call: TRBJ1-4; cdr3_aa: CASSLGGSSGRGNEKLFF
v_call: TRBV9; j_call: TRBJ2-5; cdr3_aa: CASSVGGGVQETQYF
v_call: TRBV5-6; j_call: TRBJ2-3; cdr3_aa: CASSIPADTQYF
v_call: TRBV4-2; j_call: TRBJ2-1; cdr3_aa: CASSQDPVGGPYNEQFF
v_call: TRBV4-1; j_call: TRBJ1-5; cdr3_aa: CASSLGGDGNQPQHF
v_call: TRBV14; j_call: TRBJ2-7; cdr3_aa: CASSQDVGPSGSYEQYF
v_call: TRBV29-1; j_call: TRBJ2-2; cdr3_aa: CSVAEYPGELFF
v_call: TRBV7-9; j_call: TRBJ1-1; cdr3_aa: CASSLAGTGWPGVTEAFF
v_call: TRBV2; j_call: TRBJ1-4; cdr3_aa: CASSVIGGEKLFF
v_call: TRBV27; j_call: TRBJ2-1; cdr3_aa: CASSNLASSYNEQFF
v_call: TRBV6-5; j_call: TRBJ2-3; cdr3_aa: CASRPSPDTQYF
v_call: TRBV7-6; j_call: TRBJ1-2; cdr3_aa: CASTEPGHYFYGYTF
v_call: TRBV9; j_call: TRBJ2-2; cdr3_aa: CASSHPGQGGGTGELFF
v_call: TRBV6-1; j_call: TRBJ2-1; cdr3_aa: CASSGSGGPYNEQFF
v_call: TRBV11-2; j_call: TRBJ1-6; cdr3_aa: CASSLAGADNSPLHF
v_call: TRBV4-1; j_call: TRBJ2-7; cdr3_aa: CASSQGLAATDEQYF
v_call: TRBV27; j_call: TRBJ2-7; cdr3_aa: CASSFIGSPYEQYF
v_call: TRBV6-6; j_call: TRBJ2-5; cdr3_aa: CASMRLQNQETQYF
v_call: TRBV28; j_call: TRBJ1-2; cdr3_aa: CASSFSLGQVYTF
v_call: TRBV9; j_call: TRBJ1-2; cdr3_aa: CASSVEGADGYTF
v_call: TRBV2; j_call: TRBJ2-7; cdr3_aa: CASRKWGQDVYEQYF
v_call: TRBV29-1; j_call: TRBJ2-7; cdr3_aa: CSARYEQYF
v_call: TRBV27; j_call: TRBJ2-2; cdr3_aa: CASSFTVANTGELFF
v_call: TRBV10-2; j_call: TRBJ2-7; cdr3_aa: CASSEYRDTTYEQYF
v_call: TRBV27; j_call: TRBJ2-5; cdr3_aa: CASSFSLAGETQYF
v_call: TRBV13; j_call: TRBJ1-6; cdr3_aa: CASRLATGNSPLHF
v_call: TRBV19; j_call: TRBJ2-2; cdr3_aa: CASMESGELFF
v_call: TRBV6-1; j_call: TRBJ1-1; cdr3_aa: CASSDWSGGPWGEAFF
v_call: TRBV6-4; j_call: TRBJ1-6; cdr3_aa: CASSRFLFGRGSPLHF
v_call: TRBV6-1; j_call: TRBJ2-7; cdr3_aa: CASSEFDSREQYF
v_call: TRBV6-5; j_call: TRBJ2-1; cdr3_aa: CASTVSGSYNEQFF
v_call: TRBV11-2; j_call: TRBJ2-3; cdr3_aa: CASSRSPGQGPRGGQYF
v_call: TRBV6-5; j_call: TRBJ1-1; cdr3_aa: CASSYGSLTAYEAFF
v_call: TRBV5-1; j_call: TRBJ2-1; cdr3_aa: CASSLPYTTSGFINEQFF
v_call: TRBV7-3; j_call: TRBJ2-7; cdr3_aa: CASSPIREGVHEQYF
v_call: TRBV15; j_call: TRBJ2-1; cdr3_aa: CATSRVPTSGRGEQFF
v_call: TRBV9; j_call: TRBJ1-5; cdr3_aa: CASSAGTDDLHF
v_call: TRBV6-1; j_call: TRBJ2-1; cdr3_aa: CASSEALAADYNEQFF
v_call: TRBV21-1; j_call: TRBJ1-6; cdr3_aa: CASSRTSAQRFTLHF
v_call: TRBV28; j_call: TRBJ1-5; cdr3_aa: CASSFNFGQPQHF
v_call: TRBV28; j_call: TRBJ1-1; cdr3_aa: CASNHFEAGTEAFF
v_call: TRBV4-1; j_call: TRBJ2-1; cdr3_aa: CASSGQSDEQFF
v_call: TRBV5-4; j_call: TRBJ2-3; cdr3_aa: CASSLGPNTDTQYF
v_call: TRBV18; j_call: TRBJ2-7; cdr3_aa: CASSPTGKMSSYEQYF